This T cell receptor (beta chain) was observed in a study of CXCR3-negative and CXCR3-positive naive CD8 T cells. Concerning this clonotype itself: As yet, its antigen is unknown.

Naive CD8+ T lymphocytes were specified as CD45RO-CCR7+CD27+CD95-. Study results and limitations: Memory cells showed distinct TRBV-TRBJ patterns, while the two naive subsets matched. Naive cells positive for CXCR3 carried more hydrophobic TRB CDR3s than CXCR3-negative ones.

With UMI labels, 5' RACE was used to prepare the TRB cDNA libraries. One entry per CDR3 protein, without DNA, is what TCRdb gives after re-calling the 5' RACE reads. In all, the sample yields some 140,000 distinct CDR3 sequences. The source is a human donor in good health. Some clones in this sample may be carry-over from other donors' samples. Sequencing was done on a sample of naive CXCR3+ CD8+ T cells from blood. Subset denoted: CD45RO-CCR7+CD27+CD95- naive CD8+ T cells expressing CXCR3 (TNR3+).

The CDR3: CASSQRQTHNEQFF. The chain combines TRBV7-6 with TRBJ2-1; TCRdb's D call of TRBD1 is untestable without DNA. The CDR3 covers 14 residues. Germline assignment: CDR1 SGHVS and CDR2 FNYEAQ.